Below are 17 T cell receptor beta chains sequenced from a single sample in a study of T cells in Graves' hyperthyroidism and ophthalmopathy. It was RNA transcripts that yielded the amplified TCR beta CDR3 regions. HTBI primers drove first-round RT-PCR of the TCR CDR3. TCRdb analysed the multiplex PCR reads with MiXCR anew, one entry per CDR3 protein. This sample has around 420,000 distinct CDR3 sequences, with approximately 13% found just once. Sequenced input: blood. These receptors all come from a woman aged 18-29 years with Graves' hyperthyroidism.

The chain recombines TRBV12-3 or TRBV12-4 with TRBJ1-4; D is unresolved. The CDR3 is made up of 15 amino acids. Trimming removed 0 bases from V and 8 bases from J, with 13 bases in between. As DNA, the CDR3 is TGTGCCAGCAGTTTAGCGCGTAGCTTTGGAGAAAAACTGTTTTTT. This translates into CASSLARSFGEKLFF.

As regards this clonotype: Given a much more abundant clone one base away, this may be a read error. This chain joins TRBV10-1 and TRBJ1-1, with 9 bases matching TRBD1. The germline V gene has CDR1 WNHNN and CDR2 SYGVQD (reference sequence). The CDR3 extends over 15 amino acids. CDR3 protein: CASSDRGQGKTEALF. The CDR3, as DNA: TGCGCCAGCAGTGATCGAGGACAGGGGAAGACTGAAGCTCTCTTT.

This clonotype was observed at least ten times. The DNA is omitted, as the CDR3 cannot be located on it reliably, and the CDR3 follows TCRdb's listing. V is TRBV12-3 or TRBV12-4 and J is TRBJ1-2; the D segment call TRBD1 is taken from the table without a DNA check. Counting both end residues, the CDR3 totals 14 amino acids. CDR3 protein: CASSSGRAGYGYTF.

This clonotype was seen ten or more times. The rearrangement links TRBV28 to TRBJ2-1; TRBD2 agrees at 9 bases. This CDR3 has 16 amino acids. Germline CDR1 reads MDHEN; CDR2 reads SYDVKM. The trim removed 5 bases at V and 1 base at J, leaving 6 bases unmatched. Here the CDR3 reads CASSPSGMGSYNEQFF. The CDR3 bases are TGTGCCAGCAGTCCTAGCGGGATGGGGTCCTACAATGAGCAGTTCTTC.

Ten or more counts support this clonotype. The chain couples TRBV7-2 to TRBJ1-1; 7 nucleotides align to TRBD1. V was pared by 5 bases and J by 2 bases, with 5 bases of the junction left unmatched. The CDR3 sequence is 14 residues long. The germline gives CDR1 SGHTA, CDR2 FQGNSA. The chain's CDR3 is CASSKRQGNTEAFF. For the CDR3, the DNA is TGTGCCAGCAGCAAACGACAGGGAAACACTGAAGCTTTCTTT.

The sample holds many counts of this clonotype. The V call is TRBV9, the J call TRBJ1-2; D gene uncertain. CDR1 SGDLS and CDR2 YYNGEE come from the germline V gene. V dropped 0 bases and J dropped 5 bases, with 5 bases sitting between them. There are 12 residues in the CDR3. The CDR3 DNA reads TGTGCCAGCAGCGTAGGCGGGTATGGCTACACCTTC. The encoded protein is CASSVGGYGYTF. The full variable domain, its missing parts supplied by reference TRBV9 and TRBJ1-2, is DSGVTQTPKHLITATGQRVTLRCSPRSGDLSVYWYQQSLDQGLQFLIQYYNGEERAKGNILERFSAQQFPDLHSELNLSSLELGDSALYFCASSVGGYGYTFGSGTRLTVV.

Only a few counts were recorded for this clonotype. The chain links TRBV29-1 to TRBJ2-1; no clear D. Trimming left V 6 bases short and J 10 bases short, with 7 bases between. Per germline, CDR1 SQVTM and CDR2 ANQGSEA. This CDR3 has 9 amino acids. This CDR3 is CSVGTEQFF. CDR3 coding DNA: TGCAGCGTCGGCACCGAGCAGTTCTTC.

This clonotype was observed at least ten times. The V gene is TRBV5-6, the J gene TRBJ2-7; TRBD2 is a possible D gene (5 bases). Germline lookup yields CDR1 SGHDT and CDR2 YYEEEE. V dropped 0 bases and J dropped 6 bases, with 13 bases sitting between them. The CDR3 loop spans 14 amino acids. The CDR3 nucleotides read TGTGCCAGCAGCTTGGTTTCACTAGTCTCCGAGCAGTACTTC. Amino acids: CASSLVSLVSEQYF.

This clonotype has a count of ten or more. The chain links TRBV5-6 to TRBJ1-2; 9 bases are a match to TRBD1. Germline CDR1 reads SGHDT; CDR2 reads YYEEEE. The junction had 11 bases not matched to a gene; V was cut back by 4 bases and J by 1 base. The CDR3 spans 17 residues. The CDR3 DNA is TGTGCCAGCAGCATCGAGTTATGGACAGGGGATAACTATGGCTACACCTTC. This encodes CASSIELWTGDNYGYTF.

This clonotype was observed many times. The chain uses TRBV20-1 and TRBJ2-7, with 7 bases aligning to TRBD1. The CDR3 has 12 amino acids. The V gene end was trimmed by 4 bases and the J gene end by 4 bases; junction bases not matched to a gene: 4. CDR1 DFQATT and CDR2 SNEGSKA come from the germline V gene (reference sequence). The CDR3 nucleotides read TGCAGTGCTATGAGGGACAGTTACGAGCAGTACTTC. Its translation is CSAMRDSYEQYF.

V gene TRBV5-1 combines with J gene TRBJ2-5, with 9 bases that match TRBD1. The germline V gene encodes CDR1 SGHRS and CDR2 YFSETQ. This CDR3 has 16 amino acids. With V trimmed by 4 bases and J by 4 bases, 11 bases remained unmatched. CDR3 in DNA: TGCGCCAGCAGCGGGGACAGGGATTTCTTCGGAGAGACCCAGTACTTC. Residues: CASSGDRDFFGETQYF.

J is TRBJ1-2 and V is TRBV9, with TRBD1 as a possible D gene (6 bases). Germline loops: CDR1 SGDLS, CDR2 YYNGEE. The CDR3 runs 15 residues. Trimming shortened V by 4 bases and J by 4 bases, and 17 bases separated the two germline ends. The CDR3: CASSSRQEQRYGYTF. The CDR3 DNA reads TGTGCCAGCAGCTCGCGACAGGAGCAGCGCTATGGCTACACCTTC.

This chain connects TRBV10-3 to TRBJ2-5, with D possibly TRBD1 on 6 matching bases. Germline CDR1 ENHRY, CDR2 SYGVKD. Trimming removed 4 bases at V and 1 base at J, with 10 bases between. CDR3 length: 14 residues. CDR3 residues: CAISASGAQETQYF. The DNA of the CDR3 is TGTGCCATCAGTGCTTCAGGGGCCCAAGAGACCCAGTACTTC.

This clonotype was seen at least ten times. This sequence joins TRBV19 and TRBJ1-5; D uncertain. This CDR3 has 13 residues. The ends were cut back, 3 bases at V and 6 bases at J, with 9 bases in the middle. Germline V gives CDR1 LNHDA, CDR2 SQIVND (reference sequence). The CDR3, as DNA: TGTGCCAGTAGTATCCGGGAAGGTCAGCCCCAGCATTTT. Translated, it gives CASSIREGQPQHF.

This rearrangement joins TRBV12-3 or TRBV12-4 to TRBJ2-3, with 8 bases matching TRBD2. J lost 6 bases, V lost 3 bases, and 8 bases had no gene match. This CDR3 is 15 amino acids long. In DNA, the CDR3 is TGTGCCAGCAGTTTTAATGCCGGGGGGGGGGATACGCAGTATTTT. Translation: CASSFNAGGGDTQYF.

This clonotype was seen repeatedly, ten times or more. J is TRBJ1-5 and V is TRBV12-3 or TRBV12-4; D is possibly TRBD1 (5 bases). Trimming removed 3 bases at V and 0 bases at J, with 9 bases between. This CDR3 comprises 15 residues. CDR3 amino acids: CASSLVGDSNQPQHF. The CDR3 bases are TGTGCCAGCAGTTTGGTAGGGGATAGCAATCAGCCCCAGCATTTT.

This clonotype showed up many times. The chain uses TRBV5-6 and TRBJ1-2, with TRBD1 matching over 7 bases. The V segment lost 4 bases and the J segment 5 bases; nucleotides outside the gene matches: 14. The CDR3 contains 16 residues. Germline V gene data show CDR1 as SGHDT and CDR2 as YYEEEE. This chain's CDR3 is CASSPGGRQGRYGYTF. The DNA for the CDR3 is TGTGCCAGCAGCCCGGGGGGCAGACAGGGCCGGTATGGCTACACCTTC.